One and the same sample provided the 21 T cell receptor beta chains below, sequenced in a study of blood T cell repertoires in COVID-19. Libraries were prepared by immunoSEQ multiplex PCR; TCRdb keeps only in-frame clonotypes and omits some of them. The sample has around 200,000 clones; about 90% are singletons. Sequencing used PBMCs or T cells enriched from blood (not recorded which). These receptors came from a woman between 45 and 60 years old in a cohort exposed to, infected with or recovered from COVID-19 (not recorded which).

This sequence joins TRBV5-1 and TRBJ1-2, with 8 positions matching TRBD1. The junction had 5 bases not matched to a gene; V was cut back by 0 bases and J by 4 bases. Per the germline V gene, CDR1 is SGHRS and CDR2 is YFSETQ. The CDR3 contains 15 residues. CDR3 loop: CASSLGGTGFYGYTF. In nucleotides, the CDR3 is TGCGCCAGCAGCTTGGGAGGGACAGGCTTCTATGGCTACACCTTC.

The chain has TRBV6-5 and TRBJ2-7; D might be TRBD1 (6 bases). Germline V gene data show CDR1 as MNHEY and CDR2 as SVGAGI. The V end lost 4 bases, the J end lost 0 bases, and 10 bases lay between the germline ends. This CDR3 is 14 amino acids long. The CDR3 reads CASSLQGISYEQYF. CDR3 bases: TGTGCCAGCAGTTTACAGGGTATCTCCTACGAGCAGTACTTC.

This clone was observed a handful of times. The chain is built from TRBV28 and TRBJ1-2; 9 nucleotides line up with TRBD1. Germline CDR1 is MDHEN and CDR2 is SYDVKM. The CDR3 loop spans 17 amino acids. J was trimmed by 0 bases and V by 7 bases; bases with no gene match: 12. This CDR3 is CASKRGTGSHANYGYTF. The CDR3 nucleotides read TGTGCCAGCAAACGGGGGACAGGGTCTCATGCTAACTATGGCTACACCTTC.

V is TRBV10-2 and J is TRBJ2-7, with a possible D match to TRBD2 (6 bases). Germline V CDR1 and CDR2: WSHSY, SAAADI. With 2 bases removed from V and 3 bases from J, the gap between germline ends came to 8 bases. The CDR3 contains 13 residues. The CDR3 coding sequence is TGCGCCAGCAGTGAGGGAGGGGTCTACGAGCAGTACTTC. This translates into CASSEGGVYEQYF.

V is TRBV5-1 and J is TRBJ1-5; no reliable D call. The germline gives CDR1 SGHRS, CDR2 YFSETQ. This CDR3 region has 13 residues. Trimming took off 0 bases at V and 5 bases at J, with 6 bases between the two ends. This CDR3 is CASSLVPDQPQHF. In nucleotides, the CDR3 is TGCGCCAGCAGCTTGGTTCCAGATCAGCCCCAGCATTTT.

CDR3 nucleotide sequence: TGTGCCAGCAGCGGGTTCAGGGAGACCCAGTACTTC. Translated: CASSGFRETQYF. This chain uses TRBV5-6 with TRBJ2-5; D is uncertain. CDR3 length equals 12 residues. Trimming removed 4 bases from V and 5 bases from J, with 9 bases in between. CDR1 is SGHDT and CDR2 is YYEEEE in the germline V gene.

With regard to this clone: The same CDR3 is also encoded by other DNA sequences in this sample. The chain combines TRBV5-5 with TRBJ1-3; no reliable D call. This CDR3 spans 14 amino acids. Trimming shortened V by 2 bases and J by 2 bases, and 8 bases separated the two germline ends. Germline-derived CDR1 and CDR2 are SGHKS and YYEKEE (reference sequence). Written as DNA, the CDR3 is TGTGCCAGCAGCTTCAAGGGAGCTGGAAACACCATATATTTT. This encodes CASSFKGAGNTIYF.

This clone was counted once. The chain couples TRBV30 to TRBJ1-4; TRBD1 matches at 10 bases. CDR1 is GTSNPN, CDR2 SVGIG, per germline (reference sequence). The CDR3 sequence is 14 residues long. V lost 3 bases to trimming and J lost 7 bases; unmatched junction nucleotides: 5. The CDR3 is CAWSRTGGVEKLFF. In nucleotides, the CDR3 is TGTGCCTGGAGCCGGACAGGGGGGGTTGAAAAACTGTTTTTT.

J is TRBJ1-1 and V is TRBV5-4, with D perhaps TRBD1 (6 bases). The germline V gene encodes CDR1 SGHNT and CDR2 YYREEE (reference sequence). The CDR3 sequence is 12 residues long. Between the trimmed V and J ends, which lost 4 bases and 10 bases, there was a span of 14 bases. In DNA form, the CDR3 reads TGTGCCAGCAGCCCTAGAACAGGGAGAGCTTTCTTT. It translates to CASSPRTGRAFF. The full variable domain, its missing parts supplied by reference TRBV5-4 and TRBJ1-1, is ETGVTQSPTHLIKTRGQQVTLRCSSQSGHNTVSWYQQALGQGPQFIFQYYREEENGRGNFPPRFSGLQFPNYSSELNVNALELDDSALYLCASSPRTGRAFFGQGTRLTVV.

The rearrangement uses TRBV28 and TRBJ2-3; D remains ambiguous. Per the germline V gene, CDR1 is MDHEN and CDR2 is SYDVKM. V lost 3 bases and J lost 1, with 11 bases in between. CDR3 length: 15 amino acids. Written as DNA, the CDR3 is TGTGCCAGCAGTTTGAAGCATTTGGGCACAGATACGCAGTATTTT. Protein: CASSLKHLGTDTQYF.

This clone was seen only once. CDR3 nucleotides: TGTGCCTGGAGTCCGGGGATCGACGAGCAGTACTTC. Translation: CAWSPGIDEQYF. V is TRBV30 and J is TRBJ2-7, with D possibly being TRBD2 (5 bases). The CDR3 extends over 12 amino acids. V was trimmed by 2 bases and J by 5 bases, leaving 10 bases between them. CDR1 and CDR2 (germline): GTSNPN, SVGIG (reference sequence).

This chain uses TRBV4-3 with TRBJ2-3; D call uncertain. Trimming removed 2 bases at V and 2 bases at J, with 5 bases between. This CDR3 comprises 13 residues. Germline V gives CDR1 LGHNA, CDR2 YSLEER. The CDR3 sequence is CASSQQDTDTQYF. CDR3 sequence (DNA): TGCGCCAGCAGCCAACAGGACACAGATACGCAGTATTTT.

The V and J genes are TRBV7-2 and TRBJ1-5, with D maybe TRBD1 (5 bases). CDR3 length: 12 amino acids. CDR1 and CDR2 (germline): SGHTA, FQGNSA. V lost 0 bases, J lost 10 bases, and 7 bases lay in between. CDR3 amino acids: CASSLATGPQHF. The CDR3 region has the DNA TGTGCCAGCAGCTTAGCCACAGGCCCCCAGCATTTT.

V usage is TRBV7-8 and J usage is TRBJ1-5; D gene unclear. With 0 bases removed from V and 7 bases from J, the gap between germline ends came to 22 bases. The CDR3 spans 18 residues. Germline assignment: CDR1 SGHVS and CDR2 FQNEAQ. The CDR3 DNA reads as TGTGCCAGCAGCTTAGCGCTAGCCCCGACCCTCATCCCACAGCCCCAGCATTTT. It encodes CASSLALAPTLIPQPQHF.

The J gene is TRBJ1-1, the V gene TRBV28; 7 bases match TRBD1. Per germline, CDR1 MDHEN and CDR2 SYDVKM. The V gene end was trimmed by 5 bases and the J gene end by 5 bases; junction bases not matched to a gene: 5. CDR3 length equals 13 residues. Here the CDR3 reads CASSRQGRTEAFF. CDR3 bases: TGTGCCAGCAGTCGACAGGGAAGGACTGAAGCTTTCTTT. The full variable domain, its missing parts supplied by reference TRBV28 and TRBJ1-1, is DVKVTQSSRYLVKRTGEKVFLECVQDMDHENMFWYRQDPGLGLRLIYFSYDVKMKEKGDIPEGYSVSREKKERFSLILESASTNQTSMYLCASSRQGRTEAFFGQGTRLTVV.

This chain connects TRBV4-3 to TRBJ1-1; possibly TRBD1 for D (6 bases). Germline V gene lookup returns CDR1 LGHNA and CDR2 YSLEER. V lost 3 bases and J lost 3, with 11 bases in between. CDR3 size: 14 residues. The DNA for the CDR3 is TGCGCCAGCAGCCAGACAGGAGTCCACACTGAAGCTTTCTTT. Translation: CASSQTGVHTEAFF.

This clone was found once. The chain employs TRBV9 and TRBJ1-4; 7 bases match TRBD1. CDR1 is SGDLS, CDR2 YYNGEE, per germline. V dropped 3 bases and J dropped 7; count of bases not matched to a gene: 12. This CDR3 comprises 16 residues. CDR3 sequence (DNA): TGTGCCAGCAGCGCTAGGGGTGACAGGGTGACTGAAAAACTGTTTTTT. It yields the protein CASSARGDRVTEKLFF.

This chain uses TRBV28 with TRBJ1-2; D is unclear. Deletions cut 2 bases from V and 8 bases from J, with 15 bases between. This CDR3 contains 14 residues. Germline assignment: CDR1 MDHEN and CDR2 SYDVKM. Here the CDR3 DNA reads TGTGCCAGCAGTTTAACGGTCCCCTACCCAGGCTACACCTTC. Its translation is CASSLTVPYPGYTF.

This rearrangement joins TRBV7-9 to TRBJ1-1; a weak D match, TRBD1 (6 bases). Germline loops: CDR1 SEHNR, CDR2 FQNEAQ (reference sequence). Trimming took off 7 bases at V and 0 bases at J, with 9 bases between the two ends. This CDR3 comprises 13 residues. The DNA of the CDR3 is TGTGCCAGCAAAGGACAGATGAACACTGAAGCTTTCTTT. It is translated as CASKGQMNTEAFF.

V usage is TRBV6-1 and J usage is TRBJ1-2; tentative D call: TRBD1 (6 bases). Per germline, CDR1 MNHNS and CDR2 SASEGT. The germline V and J ends were trimmed by 8 bases and 5 bases, with 18 bases remaining between them. The CDR3 totals 14 residues. Here the CDR3 DNA reads TGTGCCAGCCTCCGGACAGACGGCTTATATGGCTACACCTTC. It is translated as CASLRTDGLYGYTF.

The chain combines TRBV7-2 with TRBJ2-5, with D tentatively TRBD1 (5 bases). Germline lookup yields CDR1 SGHTA and CDR2 FQGNSA. Trimming left V 4 bases short and J 2 bases short, with 11 bases between. The CDR3 contains 14 residues. The CDR3 nucleotides are TGTGCCAGCAGCTACCGACAGTTACAAGAGACCCAGTACTTC. Translating it yields CASSYRQLQETQYF.